This T cell receptor (beta chain) appears in the sequencing data of a study of coeliac disease. Repertoires were generated with immunoSEQ multiplex PCR, while TCRdb's copy carries only in-frame clones and drops some. Of thousands of clones detected, approximately 74% appear once; the ten largest clones hold roughly 3.9%. Comment on this clone: Its antigen is still unknown.

Findings of the study overall: According to the authors, this method cannot detect gliadin-specific T cells in an unbiased way. Active celiac intraepithelial and lamina propria samples had lower TRB and TRG clonality than control samples.

Trimming shortened V by 4 bases and J by 4 bases, and 15 bases separated the two germline ends. The germline gives CDR1 SGHRS, CDR2 YFSETQ. The CDR3 length is 15 residues. V usage is TRBV5-1 and J usage is TRBJ2-1, with D maybe TRBD2 (5 bases). This sequence originates from a woman aged 18-29 years with active celiac disease. The sample was lamina propria lymphocytes from the gut. The CDR3: CASSLAEEGYNEQFF. For the CDR3, the DNA is TGCGCCAGCAGCCTAGCCGAGGAAGGGTACAATGAGCAGTTCTTC.